This T cell receptor (beta chain) was documented in a study of monozygotic twins with cystic fibrosis. Remarks on this clone: Its antigen is unknown.

TCRdb's copy holds only in-frame clones and misses some; the assay was immunoSEQ multiplex PCR. The table has tens of thousands of clones, around 93% seen once. Findings and limits, study-wide: Monozygotic CF twins shared more identical nucleotide clonotypes than unrelated patients.

Per germline, CDR1 GTSNPN and CDR2 SVGIG (reference sequence). The CDR3 is 18 residues long. V was cut by 0 bases and J by 0 bases, with 15 bases left in between. V gene TRBV30 combines with J gene TRBJ1-6; D call uncertain. The sequenced sample consisted of blood. This sequence was found in a girl between 2 and 10 years old with cystic fibrosis. CDR3 residues: CAWSVNTELSSYNSPLHF. CDR3 coding DNA: TGTGCCTGGAGTGTAAACACAGAATTGAGCTCCTATAATTCACCCCTCCACTTT.